The 26 T cell receptor beta chains reported below all come from one sample, sequenced in a study of patients and donors after allogeneic stem cell transplantation. TCRdb recomputed calls from the RT-PCR reads with MiXCR, one row per CDR3 protein. The sample lists over 400,000 distinct CDR3 sequences, approximately 16% seen once, with 6.5% to 7.5% in the top ten. The sequenced material came from blood, either unsorted or a sorted T cell fraction (not recorded which). Source of these receptors: a human donor who was either an allogeneic HSCT recipient or a stem cell or donor lymphocyte infusion donor (not recorded which). It is not recorded whose cells these are; they may come from a transplant donor.

This chain connects TRBV29-1 to TRBJ2-7; the D is unclear. The V and J ends lost 4 bases and 2 bases respectively, with 15 bases between them. The CDR3 has 14 amino acids. Germline-derived CDR1 and CDR2 are SQVTM and ANQGSEA. CDR3 loop: CSVGVGTLTYEQYF. The CDR3 DNA reads as TGCAGCGTTGGGGTCGGCACGCTTACCTACGAGCAGTACTTC.

This clonotype was seen a handful of times. The chain recombines TRBV18 with TRBJ1-2; D gene ambiguous. This CDR3 contains 14 residues. V gave up 2 bases and J gave up 8 bases, with 15 bases separating them. Germline V gives CDR1 KGHSH, CDR2 LQKENI. The CDR3 is CASSPKGGGRGYTF. CDR3 nucleotide sequence: TGTGCCAGCTCACCAAAGGGAGGTGGACGGGGCTACACCTTC.

V usage is TRBV7-8 and J usage is TRBJ1-1; tentatively, D is TRBD1 (5 bases). The CDR3 extends over 15 amino acids. CDR1 and CDR2 (germline): SGHVS, FQNEAQ. Trimming removed 1 base from V and 3 bases from J, with 12 bases in between. The CDR3 sequence: CASSLVGRVDTEAFF. CDR3 DNA sequence: TGTGCCAGCAGCTTAGTGGGCAGGGTGGACACTGAAGCTTTCTTT. Full variable domain (rest looked up from reference TRBV7-8 and TRBJ1-1): GAGVSQSPRYKVAKRGQDVALRCDPISGHVSLFWYQQALGQGPEFLTYFQNEAQLDKSGLPSDRFFAERPEGSVSTLKIQRTQQEDSAVYLCASSLVGRVDTEAFFGQGTRLTVV.

Many counts were recorded for this clonotype. This chain links TRBV29-1 with TRBJ1-1; D is unclear. From germline, CDR1 is SQVTM and CDR2 ANQGSEA. The CDR3 is 12 residues long. V shed 7 bases and J shed 0 bases, with 9 bases lying between them. Here the CDR3 reads CSANNLNTEAFF. CDR3 DNA: TGCAGCGCCAACAATCTGAACACTGAAGCTTTCTTT. The full variable domain, completed using reference TRBV29-1 and TRBJ1-1, is SAVISQKPSRDICQRGTSLTIQCQVDSQVTMMFWYRQQPGQSLTLIATANQGSEATYESGFVIDKFPISRPNLTFSTLTVSNMSPEDSSIYLCSANNLNTEAFFGQGTRLTVV.

This clonotype was found a few times. Germline is not matched at one junction end, which may reflect a read error. This chain connects TRBV7-7 to TRBJ2-2; possibly TRBD2 for D (6 bases). The CDR3 length is 20 residues. Germline CDR1 and CDR2: SSHAT and FNYEAQ (reference sequence). The CDR3 region is CASSVYSSGAGSANTGELFF. The DNA of the CDR3 is TGTGCTAGCAGCGTCTATTCCTCTGGGGCGGGGTCAGCGAACACCGGGGAGCTGTTTTTT.

Concerning this clonotype itself: Likely a read error: the CDR3 ends without its conserved phenylalanine or tryptophan. The chain recombines TRBV4-3 with TRBJ1-5; a possible D gene is TRBD1 (6 bases). In germline, CDR1 is LGHNA, CDR2 YSLEER. CDR3 length: 13 amino acids. V lost 1 base and J lost 9, with 10 bases in between. CDR3 nucleotide sequence: TGCGCCAGCAGCCAAGGTCAGGGGCTGCCCCAGCATTCT. Encoded protein: CASSQGQGLPQHS.

In its sample, this clonotype was seen once. The chain is built from TRBV5-1 and TRBJ1-5; D is uncertain. Trimming shortened V by 4 bases and J by 2 bases, and 10 bases separated the two germline ends. The CDR3 totals 14 residues. Germline values: CDR1 SGHRS, CDR2 YFSETQ. The CDR3 loop reads CASSPWAGNQPQHF. As DNA, the CDR3 is TGCGCCAGCAGCCCATGGGCCGGCAATCAGCCCCAGCATTTT.

This clonotype was detected only a few times. The rearrangement links TRBV5-1 to TRBJ2-7; 7 bases match TRBD1. The CDR3 runs 15 residues. Germline CDR1 reads SGHRS; CDR2 reads YFSETQ. The J segment lost 4 bases and the V segment lost 4 bases, leaving 11 bases of the junction unmatched. CDR3 nucleotides: TGCGCCAGCAGCGGCTCCGGGACAGATAATTACGAGCAGTACTTC. Translated: CASSGSGTDNYEQYF.

The chain combines TRBV10-3 with TRBJ2-7; TRBD2 matches 9 bases. Germline V gene lookup returns CDR1 ENHRY and CDR2 SYGVKD. The CDR3 runs 14 residues. V lost 4 bases, J lost 4 bases, and 5 bases stayed unmatched. CDR3 sequence (DNA): TGTGCCATCAGTGCCGGGACTAGCAGTTACGAGCAGTACTTC. Translated, it gives CAISAGTSSYEQYF.

The V call is TRBV6-1, the J call TRBJ2-4; D unresolved. The V and J ends lost 1 base and 15 bases respectively, with 19 bases between them. The germline V gene has CDR1 MNHNS and CDR2 SASEGT. This CDR3 has 14 residues. The CDR3 nucleotides read TGTGCCAGCAGTGAAGGTGTGTTTGCCCGGCCTATGTACTTC. Protein product: CASSEGVFARPMYF.

This clonotype appeared a few times. This chain links TRBV6-1 with TRBJ2-7, with D tentatively TRBD2 (7 bases). The germline V gene encodes CDR1 MNHNS and CDR2 SASEGT. CDR3 length: 15 amino acids. V was cut by 4 bases and J by 9 bases, with 22 bases left in between. CDR3 in DNA: TGTGCCAGCAGTGCAGGGGCTGCGGGGGAAGAAGCGCAGTACTTC. Translating gives CASSAGAAGEEAQYF.

The chain couples TRBV7-6 to TRBJ1-5, with a weak D call TRBD1 (5 bases). The CDR3 extends over 14 amino acids. V shed 5 bases and J shed 6 bases, with 14 bases lying between them. Germline assignment: CDR1 SGHVS and CDR2 FNYEAQ. The CDR3 DNA reads TGTGCCAGCAGCCCACGGGGGGAGGTTCAGCCCCAGCATTTT. As protein: CASSPRGEVQPQHF.

This clonotype was seen more than once but under ten times. The chain carries TRBV6-5 and TRBJ2-7; D may correspond to TRBD1 or TRBD2 (6 bases each). This CDR3 comprises 14 residues. From germline, CDR1 is MNHEY and CDR2 SVGAGI. The V and J ends lost 2 bases and 4 bases respectively, with 12 bases between them. CDR3 protein: CASSYAGHLYEQYF. Written as DNA, the CDR3 is TGTGCCAGCAGTTACGCGGGACACCTTTACGAGCAGTACTTC.

J is TRBJ2-5 and V is TRBV12-3 or TRBV12-4; D perhaps matches TRBD2 (6 bases). V lost 6 bases to trimming and J lost 5 bases, with 16 bases between them. CDR3 length equals 14 residues. The DNA for the CDR3 is TGTGCCAGCAGCTCTTTGGGGGGTGGGGAGACCCAGTACTTC. This sequence encodes CASSSLGGGETQYF.

This clonotype was detected a few times. The chain links TRBV12-3 or TRBV12-4 to TRBJ2-3; 13 nucleotides align to TRBD2. There are 16 residues in the CDR3. Trimming at V came to 7 bases and at J to 2 bases, leaving 6 bases not matched to a gene. The CDR3 spells CASTLGLAGFTDTQYF. CDR3 nucleotides: TGTGCCAGCACCCTGGGACTAGCGGGATTCACAGATACGCAGTATTTT.

The chain couples TRBV5-1 to TRBJ1-1; no reliable D call. V was trimmed by 0 bases and J by 1 base, leaving 13 bases between them. This CDR3 is 16 amino acids long. CDR1 and CDR2 from the germline V gene are SGHRS and YFSETQ. The CDR3 region is CASSLGYEGRNTEAFF. As DNA, the CDR3 is TGCGCCAGCAGCTTGGGGTACGAGGGCAGGAACACTGAAGCTTTCTTT.

The chain employs TRBV20-1 and TRBJ2-2; 12 nucleotides match TRBD2. The CDR3 runs to 14 residues. The V segment lost 4 bases and the J segment 8 bases; nucleotides outside the gene matches: 5. Germline CDR1 reads DFQATT; CDR2 reads SNEGSKA (reference sequence). The DNA of the CDR3 is TGCAGTGCTAAACTAGCGGGGGGCCGAGGGGAGCTGTTTTTT. As protein: CSAKLAGGRGELFF.

This clonotype was seen a few times. The CDR3 here is CASSVGTGRENTEAFF. The CDR3 DNA reads TGTGCCAGCAGCGTCGGGACAGGGAGGGAGAACACTGAAGCTTTCTTT. This chain connects TRBV9 to TRBJ1-1, with 9 bases matching TRBD1. J was trimmed by 1 base and V by 2 bases; bases with no gene match: 6. CDR3 length: 16 residues. Germline V gene sequence: CDR1 SGDLS, CDR2 YYNGEE.

The CDR3: CASSFTGLGNNEQFF. CDR3 nucleotide sequence: TGTGCCAGCAGTTTCACGGGACTAGGAAACAATGAGCAGTTCTTC. The chain combines TRBV12-3 or TRBV12-4 with TRBJ2-1; 8 positions match TRBD2. J lost 5 bases, V lost 3 bases, and 6 bases had no gene match. This CDR3 has 15 amino acids.

The chain has TRBV6-2 or TRBV6-3 and TRBJ2-6, with 8 bases lining up with TRBD1. The CDR3 has 18 amino acids. Germline V gives CDR1 MNHEY, CDR2 SVGEGT. The junction had 12 bases not matched to a gene; V was cut back by 8 bases and J by 0 bases. CDR3 DNA: TGTGCCAGCGGCCGTCAGGGGGCGGTGCTCTCTGGGGCCAACGTCCTGACTTTC. Translating it yields CASGRQGAVLSGANVLTF.

The table lists this clonotype with a count of one. The chain carries TRBV20-1 and TRBJ1-1, with no clear D. There are 13 residues in the CDR3. CDR1 and CDR2 from the germline V gene are DFQATT and SNEGSKA (reference sequence). The V and J ends lost 1 base and 7 bases respectively, with 13 bases between them. CDR3 loop: CSARGVDGFEAFF. For the CDR3, the DNA is TGCAGTGCTAGAGGCGTGGACGGATTTGAAGCTTTCTTT.

This clonotype was observed a handful of times. A read error may produce the germline difference seen at one junction end. The rearrangement joins TRBV6-1 to TRBJ1-1, with D maybe TRBD1 (6 bases). Per germline, CDR1 MNHNS and CDR2 SASEGT. CDR3 length: 13 residues. CDR3 sequence reads: CASIEQGNTEAFF. The CDR3, as DNA: TGTGCCAGCATTGAACAGGGAAACACTGAAGCTTTCTTT.

This chain joins TRBV30 and TRBJ1-2; D call uncertain. There are 12 residues in the CDR3. Germline loops: CDR1 GTSNPN, CDR2 SVGIG (reference sequence). V was clipped by 3 bases and J by 8 bases, with 13 bases between them. The CDR3, as DNA: TGTGCCTGGAGCCCGGTGGACGGCGGCTACACCTTC. The encoded protein is CAWSPVDGGYTF.

This clonotype was seen a few times. The V gene is TRBV25-1, the J gene TRBJ2-5, with D possibly being TRBD1 (6 bases). The CDR3 length is 14 residues. Germline values: CDR1 MGHDK, CDR2 SYGVNS. Trimming pared 8 bases from V and 2 bases from J, leaving 15 bases between. CDR3 sequence (DNA): TGTGCCAGCCAACAGGGTGGTAGACAAGAGACCCAGTACTTC. Protein product: CASQQGGRQETQYF.

This clonotype was recorded a few times. V and J are TRBV3-1 and TRBJ2-5; tentatively, D is TRBD2 (6 bases). The germline V and J ends were trimmed by 2 bases and 5 bases, with 15 bases remaining between them. CDR1 and CDR2 (germline): LGHDT, YNNKEL (reference sequence). This CDR3 contains 15 residues. CDR3 nucleotide sequence: TGTGCCAGCAGCCAAAATCCCGGGAGCAGGGAGACCCAGTACTTC. Translation gives CASSQNPGSRETQYF.

There are a few counts of this clonotype. The rearrangement joins TRBV6-1 to TRBJ1-6; 8 bases agree with TRBD1. The CDR3 contains 14 residues. Germline assignment: CDR1 MNHNS and CDR2 SASEGT. The trim removed 6 bases at V and 14 bases at J, leaving 12 bases unmatched. CDR3 loop: CASSPGGLTGSLHF. CDR3 nucleotide sequence: TGTGCCAGCAGCCCAGGGGGCCTCACGGGTTCCCTCCACTTT.